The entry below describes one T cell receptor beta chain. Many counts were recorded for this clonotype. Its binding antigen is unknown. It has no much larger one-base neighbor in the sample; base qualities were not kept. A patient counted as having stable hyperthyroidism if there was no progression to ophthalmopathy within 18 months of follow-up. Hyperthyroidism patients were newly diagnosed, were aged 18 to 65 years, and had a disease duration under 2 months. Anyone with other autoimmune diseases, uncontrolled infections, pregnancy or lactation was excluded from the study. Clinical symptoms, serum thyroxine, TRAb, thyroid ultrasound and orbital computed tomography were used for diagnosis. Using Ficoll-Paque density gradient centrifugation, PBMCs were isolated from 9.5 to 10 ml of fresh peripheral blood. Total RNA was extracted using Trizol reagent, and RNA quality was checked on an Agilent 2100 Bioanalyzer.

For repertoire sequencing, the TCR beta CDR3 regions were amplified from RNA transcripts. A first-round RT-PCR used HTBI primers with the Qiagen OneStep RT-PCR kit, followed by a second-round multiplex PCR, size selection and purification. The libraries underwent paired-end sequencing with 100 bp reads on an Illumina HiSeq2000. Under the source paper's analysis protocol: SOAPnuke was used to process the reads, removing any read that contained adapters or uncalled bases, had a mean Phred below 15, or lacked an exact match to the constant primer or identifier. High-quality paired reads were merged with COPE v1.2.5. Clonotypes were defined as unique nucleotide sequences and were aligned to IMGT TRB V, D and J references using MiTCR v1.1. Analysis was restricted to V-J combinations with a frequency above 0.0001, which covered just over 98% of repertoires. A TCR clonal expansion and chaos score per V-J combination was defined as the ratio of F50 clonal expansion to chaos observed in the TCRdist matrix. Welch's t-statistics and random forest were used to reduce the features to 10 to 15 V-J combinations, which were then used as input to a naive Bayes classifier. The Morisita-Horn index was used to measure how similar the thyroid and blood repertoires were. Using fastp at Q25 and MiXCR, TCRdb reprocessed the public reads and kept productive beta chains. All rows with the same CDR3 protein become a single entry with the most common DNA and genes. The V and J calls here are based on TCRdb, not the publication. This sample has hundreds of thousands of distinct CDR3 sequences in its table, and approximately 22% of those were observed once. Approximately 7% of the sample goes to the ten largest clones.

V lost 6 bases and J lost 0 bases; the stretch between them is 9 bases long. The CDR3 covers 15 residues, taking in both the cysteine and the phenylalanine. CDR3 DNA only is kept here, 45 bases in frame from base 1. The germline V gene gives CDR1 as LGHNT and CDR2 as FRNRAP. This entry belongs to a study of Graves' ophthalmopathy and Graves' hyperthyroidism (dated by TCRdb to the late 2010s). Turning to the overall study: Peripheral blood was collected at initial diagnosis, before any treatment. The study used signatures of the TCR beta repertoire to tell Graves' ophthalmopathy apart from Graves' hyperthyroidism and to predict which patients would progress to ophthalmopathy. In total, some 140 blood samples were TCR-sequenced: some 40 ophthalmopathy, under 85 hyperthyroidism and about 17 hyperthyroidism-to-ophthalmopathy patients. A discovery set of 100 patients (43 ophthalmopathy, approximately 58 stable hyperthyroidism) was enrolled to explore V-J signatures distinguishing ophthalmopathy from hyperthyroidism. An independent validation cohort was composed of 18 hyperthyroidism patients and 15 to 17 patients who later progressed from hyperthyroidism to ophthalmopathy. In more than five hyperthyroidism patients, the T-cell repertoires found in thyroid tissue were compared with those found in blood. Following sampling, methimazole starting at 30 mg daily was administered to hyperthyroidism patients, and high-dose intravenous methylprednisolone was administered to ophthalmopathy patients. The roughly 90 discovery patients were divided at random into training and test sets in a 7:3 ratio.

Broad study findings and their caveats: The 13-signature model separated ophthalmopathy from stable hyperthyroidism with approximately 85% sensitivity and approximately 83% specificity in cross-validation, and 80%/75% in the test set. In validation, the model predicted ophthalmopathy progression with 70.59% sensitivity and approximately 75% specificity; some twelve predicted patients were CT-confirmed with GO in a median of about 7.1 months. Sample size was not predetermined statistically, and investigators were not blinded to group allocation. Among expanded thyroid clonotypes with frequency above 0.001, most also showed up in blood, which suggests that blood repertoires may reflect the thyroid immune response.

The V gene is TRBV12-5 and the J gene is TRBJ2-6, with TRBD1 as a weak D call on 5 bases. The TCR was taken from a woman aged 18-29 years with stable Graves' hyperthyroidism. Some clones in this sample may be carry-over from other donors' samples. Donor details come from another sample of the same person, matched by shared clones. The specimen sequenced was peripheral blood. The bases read TGTGCTAGTGGCCAGGGAACCTCTGGGGCCAACGTCCTGACTTTC. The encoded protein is CASGQGTSGANVLTF.